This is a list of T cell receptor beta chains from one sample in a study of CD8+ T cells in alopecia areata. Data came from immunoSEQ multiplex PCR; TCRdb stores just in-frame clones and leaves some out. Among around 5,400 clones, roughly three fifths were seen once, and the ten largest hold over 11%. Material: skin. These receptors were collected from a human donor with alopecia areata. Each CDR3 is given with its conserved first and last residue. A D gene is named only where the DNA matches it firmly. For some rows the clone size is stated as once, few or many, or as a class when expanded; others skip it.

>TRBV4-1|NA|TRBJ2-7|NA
TGCGCCAGCAGCCGTCAACACAGCCAGTCCTACGAGCAGTACTTC
CASSRQHSQSYEQYF
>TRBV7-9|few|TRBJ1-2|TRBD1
TGTGCAATCACAGGGGGGACAACTAACTATGGCTACACCTTC
CAITGGTTNYGYTF
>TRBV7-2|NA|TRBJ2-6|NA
TGTGCCAGCAGCTTTGACCCCTCTGGGGCCAACGTCCTGACTTTC
CASSFDPSGANVLTF
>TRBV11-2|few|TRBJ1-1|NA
TGTGCCAGCAGCGTCCACAGGGTGAACACTGAAGCTTTCTTT
CASSVHRVNTEAFF
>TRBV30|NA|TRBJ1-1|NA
TGTGCCTGGACCCCGGGAGTAATGAACACTGAAGCTTTCTTT
CAWTPGVMNTEAFF
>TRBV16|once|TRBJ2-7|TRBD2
TGTGCCAGCAGCCAATTAGGTGGGACTAGCGGGAACTACGAGCAGTACTTC
CASSQLGGTSGNYEQYF
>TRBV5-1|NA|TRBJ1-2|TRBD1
TGCGCCAGCAGCTTGGGAGGGGACAGCCGTGGCTACACCTTC
CASSLGGDSRGYTF
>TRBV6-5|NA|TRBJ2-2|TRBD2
TGTGCCAGCAAAGGACTAGCGCGCACCGGGGAGCTGTTTTTT
CASKGLARTGELFF
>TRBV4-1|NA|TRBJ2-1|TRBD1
TGCGCCAGCAGCCAGCGAGGGGGGACAGGGAATGAGCAGTTCTTC
CASSQRGGTGNEQFF
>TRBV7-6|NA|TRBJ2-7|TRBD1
TGTGCCAGCAGCTTAATGACAGGGCAGAACTACGAGCAGTACTTC
CASSLMTGQNYEQYF
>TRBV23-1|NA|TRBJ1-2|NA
TGCGCCAGCAGTCTGAGGGAACAGGGACTTTTCTATGGCTACACCTTC
CASSLREQGLFYGYTF
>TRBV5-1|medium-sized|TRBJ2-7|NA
TGCGCCAGTCAACTGGGGGGGGCGAAAGAGCAGTACTTC
CASQLGGAKEQYF
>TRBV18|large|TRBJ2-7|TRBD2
TGTGCCAGCTCACCACCGACTGGGCTAGCGGCCAACGAGCAGTACTTC
CASSPPTGLAANEQYF
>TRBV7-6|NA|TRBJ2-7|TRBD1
TGTGCCAGCAGCTTAGCTGTGGGACAGTCCTACGAGCAGTACTTC
CASSLAVGQSYEQYF
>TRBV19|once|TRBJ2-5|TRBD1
TGTGCCAGTACGGACAGGGTCGAGACCCAGTACTTC
CASTDRVETQYF
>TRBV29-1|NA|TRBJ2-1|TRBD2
TGCAGCGTCCAAGGGACTAGCGGGCTCAGCTCCTACAATGAGCAGTTCTTC
CSVQGTSGLSSYNEQFF
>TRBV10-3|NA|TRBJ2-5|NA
TGTGCCATCAGTGAGTCCTGGGAGACCCAGTACTTC
CAISESWETQYF
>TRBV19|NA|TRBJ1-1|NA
TGTGCCAGTACCCACGACTTAGTCACTGAAGCTTTCTTT
CASTHDLVTEAFF
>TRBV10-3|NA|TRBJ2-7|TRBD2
TGTGCCATCAAAACGGGACTAGCGGGGGGGATGGAGCAGTACTTC
CAIKTGLAGGMEQYF
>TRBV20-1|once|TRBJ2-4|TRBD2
TGTAGCGGGGGGGCTGGAAACATTCAGTACTTC
CSGGAGNIQYF
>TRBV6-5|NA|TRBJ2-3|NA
TGTGCCAGCAGAAGTGGGATCACAGATACGCAGTATTTT
CASRSGITDTQYF
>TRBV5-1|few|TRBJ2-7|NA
TGCGCCAGCAGCTTGGGGGCCAGGGGGGTTTCCTCCTACGAGCAGTACTTC
CASSLGARGVSSYEQYF
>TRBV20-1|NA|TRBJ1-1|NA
TGCAGTGCTAGACCCCGGGGTGAAGCTTTCTTT
CSARPRGEAFF
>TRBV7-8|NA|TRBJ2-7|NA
TGTGCCAGCAGCTCCTATTCCGGAACCTACGAGCAGTACTTC
CASSSYSGTYEQYF
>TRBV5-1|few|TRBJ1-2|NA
TGCGCCAGCAGCTTGAGGTCGGGTAACGGTGGCTACACCTTC
CASSLRSGNGGYTF
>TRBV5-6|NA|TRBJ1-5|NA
TGTGCCAGCAGCTTGGACAGAAATCAGCCCCAGCATTTT
CASSLDRNQPQHF
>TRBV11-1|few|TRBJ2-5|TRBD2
TGTGCCAGCTCAAAGGCTAGCGGGGGGGCCAGAGAGACCCAGTACTTC
CASSKASGGARETQYF
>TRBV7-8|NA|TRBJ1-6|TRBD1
TGTGCCAGCAGTCCTACAGGAGGCAGGGGGAATTCACCCCTCCACTTT
CASSPTGGRGNSPLHF
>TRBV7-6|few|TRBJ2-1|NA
TGTGCCAGCAGCTTAGTAGGGAGGGAGCAGTTCTTC
CASSLVGREQFF
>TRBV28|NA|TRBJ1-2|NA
TGTGTCAGCAGGCACCACCAATACCGGAACAACTATGGCTACACCTTC
CVSRHHQYRNNYGYTF
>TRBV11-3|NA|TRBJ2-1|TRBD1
TGTGCCAGCAGCGCCCGGACAGGCGTAGGGGTTGGTGAGCAGTTCTTC
CASSARTGVGVGEQFF
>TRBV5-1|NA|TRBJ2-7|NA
TGCGCCAGCAGCTCGATGTCAAGCTCCTACGAGCAGTACTTC
CASSSMSSSYEQYF
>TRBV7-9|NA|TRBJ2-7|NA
TGTGCCAGCAGCGCGCATGGTTTGCCCCACGAGCAGTACTTC
CASSAHGLPHEQYF
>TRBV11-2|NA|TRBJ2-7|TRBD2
TGTGCCAGTGGGCGGGAGGCCTTCTCCTACGAGCAGTACTTC
CASGREAFSYEQYF
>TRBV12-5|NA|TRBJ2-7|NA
TGTGCTAGTGGTTTGGTACCGATTGGCTCACGGGGGTCGGAGCAGTACTTC
CASGLVPIGSRGSEQYF
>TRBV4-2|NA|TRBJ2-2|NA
TGTGCCAGCAGCCCCTCTAGCCGGACCGGGGAGCTGTTTTTT
CASSPSSRTGELFF
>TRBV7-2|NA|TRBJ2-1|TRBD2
TGTGCCAGCAGCTTCGCTAGCGGGAGGTATGAGCAGTTCTTC
CASSFASGRYEQFF
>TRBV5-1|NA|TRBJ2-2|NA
TGCGCCAGCAGCGAGGACGGCGGGGAGATCACCGGGGAGCTGTTTTTT
CASSEDGGEITGELFF
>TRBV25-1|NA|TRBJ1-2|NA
TGTGCCAGCAGTGAGCAGTACTATGGCTACACCTTC
CASSEQYYGYTF
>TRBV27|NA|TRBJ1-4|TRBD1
TGTGCCAGCAGTTTGGGCAGGGGGGATGAAAAACTGTTTTTT
CASSLGRGDEKLFF
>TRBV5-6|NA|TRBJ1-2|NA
TGTGCCAGCAGCTTGGGCGTAAACTATGGCTACACCTTC
CASSLGVNYGYTF
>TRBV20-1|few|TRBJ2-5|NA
TGCACCACGGGCCAAGAGACCCAGTACTTC
CTTGQETQYF
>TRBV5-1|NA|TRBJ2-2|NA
TGCGCCAGCAGCCAAAATCACCAGGGGTCCCAAGTCGGCGGGGAGCTGTTTTTT
CASSQNHQGSQVGGELFF
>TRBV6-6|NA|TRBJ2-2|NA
TGTGCCAGCAAGGTGCGAAGGAACACCGGGGAGCTGTTTTTT
CASKVRRNTGELFF
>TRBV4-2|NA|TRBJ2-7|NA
TGTGCCAGCAGCCAACCGGGTCAGCTGACCTACGAGCAGTACTTC
CASSQPGQLTYEQYF